This is a list of T cell receptor beta chains from one sample in a study of graft-versus-host responses after intestinal transplantation. These receptors are not linked to any known antigen. The method was immunoSEQ multiplex PCR; TCRdb's version includes in-frame clones alone and lacks a portion of them. Here the sample spans 100,000 to 120,000 clones, 93% being singletons. The input for sequencing was unstimulated CD8+ T cells sorted from spleen or lymph node cells, taken before intestinal transplant. Receptor source: a human donor who received an intestinal transplant. CDR3s include the opening cysteine and the closing phenylalanine or tryptophan. The D gene is left open where the match is weak. Not every row has a clone size; where given, it reads once, few, many or a size class.

d_call,clone_size,v_call,j_call,cdr3_nt,cdr3_aa
NA,NA,TRBV7-9,TRBJ1-2,TGTGCCAGCAGCACCTCGGGGGGAGCTAACTATGGCTACACCTTC,CASSTSGGANYGYTF
NA,NA,TRBV19,TRBJ2-5,TGTGCCAGTAGTCTCGCAAGGGGACCAGAGACCCAGTACTTC,CASSLARGPETQYF
NA,NA,TRBV29-1,TRBJ2-1,TGCAGCGTTCCACCGGTGAATGAGCAGTTCTTC,CSVPPVNEQFF
NA,NA,TRBV28,TRBJ2-5,TGTGCCAGCACCACCCCCGGGACCACGGGGACCCAGTACTTC,CASTTPGTTGTQYF
NA,once,TRBV7-9,TRBJ2-5,TGTGCCAGCAGCTTAGCAGTATCCGGGCTGGGCCAAGAGACCCAGTACTTC,CASSLAVSGLGQETQYF
NA,NA,TRBV30,TRBJ2-1,TGTGCCTGGAGTGCCGGAAACAATGAGCAGTTCTTC,CAWSAGNNEQFF
TRBD2,NA,TRBV7-3,TRBJ2-5,TGTGCCAGCAGCTCGACTGGCGGGAGCCAAGAGACCCAGTACTTC,CASSSTGGSQETQYF
NA,NA,TRBV28,TRBJ1-3,TGTGCCAGCAGTTACAGGGTTTCAGGAAACACCATATATTTT,CASSYRVSGNTIYF
TRBD1,NA,TRBV5-1,TRBJ2-1,TGCGCCAGCAGCTTGGCTGGGACAGGGGTCAATGAGCAGTTCTTC,CASSLAGTGVNEQFF
NA,NA,TRBV18,TRBJ2-7,TGTGCCAGCTCACCCCCACTGGACTCCTACGAGCAGTACTTC,CASSPPLDSYEQYF
NA,NA,TRBV11-2,TRBJ2-7,TGTGCCAGCAGCTTAGATCGGCGCGGGTACGAGCAGTACTTC,CASSLDRRGYEQYF
NA,NA,TRBV27,TRBJ1-5,TGTGCCAGCAAAGGGGGCAATCAGCCCCAGCATTTT,CASKGGNQPQHF
TRBD1,NA,TRBV27,TRBJ2-7,TGTGCCAGCTCCCCCGCAGGGACAGGGGATTACGAGCAGTACTTC,CASSPAGTGDYEQYF
TRBD1,NA,TRBV15,TRBJ1-5,TGTGCCACCAGCCGTGACAGGGGCGCGGGTCAGCCCCAGCATTTT,CATSRDRGAGQPQHF
NA,few,TRBV4-2,TRBJ1-5,TGTGCCAGCAGCCAAGAAATGGGGGGTTTTGAGCCCCAGCATTTT,CASSQEMGGFEPQHF
NA,few,TRBV19,TRBJ2-7,TGTGCCAGTAGTATCGTCACAGGATCCTACGAGCAGTACTTC,CASSIVTGSYEQYF
TRBD1,NA,TRBV6-5,TRBJ1-5,TGTGCCAGCAGTAGAGACAGGGGGTTTAGACAGCCCCAGCATTTT,CASSRDRGFRQPQHF
TRBD1,NA,TRBV4-1,TRBJ1-1,TGCGCCAGCAGCCAACAGGGGGCGAGGGGCACTGAAGCTTTCTTT,CASSQQGARGTEAFF
NA,NA,TRBV6-5,TRBJ1-5,TGTGCCAGCAGTTACGGACAGAATAGCAATCAGCCCCAGCATTTT,CASSYGQNSNQPQHF
TRBD2,NA,TRBV7-9,TRBJ2-3,TGTGCCAGCAGCAAGACTAGCGGGACACATACGCAGTATTTT,CASSKTSGTHTQYF
TRBD2,NA,TRBV19,TRBJ2-1,TGTGCCAGTAGTATCTGGGCGGGAGGGCCTCAAAATGAGCAGTTCTTC,CASSIWAGGPQNEQFF
NA,NA,TRBV6-6,TRBJ1-1,TGTGCCAGCAGCCGGGGGGACACTGAAGCTTTCTTT,CASSRGDTEAFF
NA,NA,TRBV11-3,TRBJ2-7,TGTGCCAGCAGCCCCGGCTTGGGGTCCGAGCAGTACTTC,CASSPGLGSEQYF
TRBD2,once,TRBV4-2,TRBJ2-1,TGTGCCAGCAGCCAAGGGATAGCGGGAGGGGGTCATGAGCAGTTCTTC,CASSQGIAGGGHEQFF
TRBD2,NA,TRBV7-9,TRBJ2-2,TGTGCCAGCAGGGCAAGCGGGGAGAACACCGGGGAGCTGTTTTTT,CASRASGENTGELFF
NA,NA,TRBV6-6,TRBJ2-5,TGTGCCAGCAGTTACCGCGCGGGCGGGGAGACCCAGTACTTC,CASSYRAGGETQYF
NA,NA,TRBV6-1,TRBJ1-1,TGTGCCAGCAGTGAGGACAGGAACACTGAAGCTTTCTTT,CASSEDRNTEAFF
NA,NA,TRBV19,TRBJ1-1,TGTGCCAGTAGTATATCCGGGAACACTGAAGCTTTCTTT,CASSISGNTEAFF
NA,NA,TRBV19,TRBJ2-3,TGTGCCAGTAGTCCAGGGGCAGATACGCAGTATTTT,CASSPGADTQYF
TRBD1,NA,TRBV9,TRBJ2-5,TGTGCCAGCAGCGAGGGGACAGGGGCGAGTATTCGGGAGACCCAGTACTTC,CASSEGTGASIRETQYF
TRBD1,NA,TRBV29-1,TRBJ2-3,TGCAGCGTTGAGGGACAGGGTCACGCCGATACGCAGTATTTT,CSVEGQGHADTQYF
TRBD2,NA,TRBV7-9,TRBJ2-2,TGTGCCAGCAGCGCACGGACTAGCGGACTTAACACCGGGGAGCTGTTTTTT,CASSARTSGLNTGELFF
NA,NA,TRBV2,TRBJ2-3,TGTGCCAGCAGTGAACGGATTGGGTTCACAGATACGCAGTATTTT,CASSERIGFTDTQYF
TRBD1,NA,TRBV6-1,TRBJ1-5,TGTGCCAGCAGGACTCCACAGGGGAAACAGCCCCAGCATTTT,CASRTPQGKQPQHF
TRBD1,NA,TRBV2,TRBJ1-1,TGTGCCAGCAGCAGACAGGGGGCGAACACTGAAGCTTTCTTT,CASSRQGANTEAFF